This T cell receptor beta chain stems from a study of blood T cell repertoires in COVID-19. Data came from immunoSEQ multiplex PCR; TCRdb stores just in-frame clones and leaves some out. This sample yields 300,000 to 450,000 clones, of which 80% to 90% are seen a single time; approximately 1.2% belongs to the top ten. Self-reported history from a screening survey and questionnaire set each donor's cohort. Donors of Cohort 3 who recovered were those that had two negative PCRs, clearance, or symptom resolution. CDR1 SGDLS and CDR2 YYNGEE come from the germline V gene. The CDR3 sequence is 14 residues long. Deletions cut 0 bases from V and 8 bases from J, with 14 bases between.

The clonotype originates from a young man who had recovered from COVID-19. The rearrangement joins TRBV9 to TRBJ1-2; D is unclear. The source material was PBMCs or T cells enriched from blood (not recorded which). The CDR3 DNA reads TGTGCCAGCAGCGTAGATGGAGGACGTAAAGGCTACACCTTC. It encodes CASSVDGGRKGYTF.